These T cell receptor beta chains were read from a single sample in a study of blood T cells in healthy people across ages. TCRdb processed the 5' RACE reads anew with MiXCR; each CDR3 protein has one entry. In the table there are 650,000 to 1,000,000 distinct CDR3 sequences, around 34% of which are singletons. Sample: blood. The receptor source for this set is a man aged 18 to 29 in good health. Each CDR3 is given with its conserved first and last residue. Each record gives: clone size, V gene, J gene, D gene, CDR3 DNA, CDR3 protein. A D gene is named only where the DNA matches it firmly. Only part of the rows carry a size: once, few, many, or a class if the clone is expanded.

few	TRBV7-2	TRBJ1-6	-	TGTGCCAGCAGCCCACAGGGAGATTCACCCCTCCACTTT	CASSPQGDSPLHF
once	TRBV6-2/TRBV6-3	TRBJ1-4	-	TGTGCCAGCGGGCCAGGGGCGGCAACTAATGAAAAACTGTTTTTT	CASGPGAATNEKLFF
many	TRBV10-3	TRBJ2-5	TRBD2	TGTGCCATCAGTGAGCCTCTAGCGGGGGAAACCCAGTACTTC	CAISEPLAGETQYF
few	TRBV5-1	TRBJ1-1	TRBD1	TGCGCCAGCGGCACCGGGACAGTGAACACTGAAGCTTTCTTT	CASGTGTVNTEAFF
-	TRBV10-3	TRBJ2-7	TRBD1	TGTGCCATCAGTGTGGGACAGGGAGCCTACGAGCAGTACTTC	CAISVGQGAYEQYF
-	TRBV2	TRBJ1-6	-	TGTGCCAGCAGATTGGACCCAAGACATTCACCCCCCCACTTT	CASRLDPRHSPPHF
many	TRBV20-1	TRBJ2-1	-	TGCAGTGCTAGTGCGAGCTCCTACAATGAGCAGTTCTTC	CSASASSYNEQFF
-	TRBV20-1	TRBJ1-1	TRBD1	TGCAGTGCTGACAGGGCCAACACTGAAGCTTTCTTT	CSADRANTEAFF
-	TRBV7-2	TRBJ1-1	TRBD1	TGTGCCAGCAGCTTACCCTGGGACAGGGGTAGTGACGCTGAAGCTTTCTTT	CASSLPWDRGSDAEAFF
-	TRBV7-3	TRBJ1-6	-	TGTGCCAGCAGCTTACTAGGCAAAACTCATAATTCACCCCTCCACTTT	CASSLLGKTHNSPLHF
few	TRBV5-1	TRBJ2-4	-	TGCGCCAGCAGCTTGGTCTCGGCAGGGCCAAACATTCAGTACTTC	CASSLVSAGPNIQYF
-	TRBV12-3/TRBV12-4	TRBJ2-7	-	TGTGCCAGCAGTGTGCGGGAAAACTACGAGCAGTACTTC	CASSVRENYEQYF
few	TRBV29-1	TRBJ2-2	-	TGCAGCGTCCACCGTTCCAACGGTGGCACCGGGGAGCTGTTTTTT	CSVHRSNGGTGELFF